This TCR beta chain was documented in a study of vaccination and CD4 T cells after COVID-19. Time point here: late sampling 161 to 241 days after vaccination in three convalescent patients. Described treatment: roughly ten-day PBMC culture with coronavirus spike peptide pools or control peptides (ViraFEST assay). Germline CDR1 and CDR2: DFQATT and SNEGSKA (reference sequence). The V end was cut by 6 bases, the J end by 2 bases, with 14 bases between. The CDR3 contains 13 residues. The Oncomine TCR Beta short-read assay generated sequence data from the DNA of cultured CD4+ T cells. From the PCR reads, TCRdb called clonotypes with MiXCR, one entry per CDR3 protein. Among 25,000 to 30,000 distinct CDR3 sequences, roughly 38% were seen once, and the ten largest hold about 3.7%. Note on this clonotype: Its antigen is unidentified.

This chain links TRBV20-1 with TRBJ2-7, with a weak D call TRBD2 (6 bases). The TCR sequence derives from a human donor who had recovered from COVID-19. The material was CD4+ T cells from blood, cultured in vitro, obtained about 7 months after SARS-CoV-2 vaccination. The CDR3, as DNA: TGCAGTGCGATCCTAGCGAACGCCTACGAGCAGTACTTC. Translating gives CSAILANAYEQYF.